These 28 T cell receptor beta chains were sequenced from one sample in a study of T cell repertoires in cytomegalovirus infection. Using its own MiXCR run on the reads, TCRdb lists one record per CDR3 protein. The sample holds fewer than 550,000 distinct CDR3 sequences, about 15% seen once. Specimen: CD8+ T cells from PBMCs. Receptor source: a human donor in good health (CMV status not recorded). Some clones in this sample may be carry-over from other donors' samples.

This clonotype appeared many times. The CDR3 spells CASSPRSEGSNEKLFF. The CDR3 bases are TGTGCCAGCAGCCCTAGAAGTGAGGGAAGCAATGAAAAACTGTTTTTT. The chain has TRBV28 and TRBJ1-4; D call uncertain. Trimming cost V 6 bases and J 5 bases, with 19 bases left between them. This CDR3 spans 16 amino acids. Per germline, CDR1 MDHEN and CDR2 SYDVKM. Full variable domain (rest looked up from reference TRBV28 and TRBJ1-4): DVKVTQSSRYLVKRTGEKVFLECVQDMDHENMFWYRQDPGLGLRLIYFSYDVKMKEKGDIPEGYSVSREKKERFSLILESASTNQTSMYLCASSPRSEGSNEKLFFGSGTQLSVL.

As regards this clonotype: Being one base from a much bigger clone, this may be a read error. V is TRBV7-9 and J is TRBJ2-1; either TRBD1 or TRBD2 may supply D (6 bases each). The V gene's germline CDR1 is SEHNR and CDR2 FQNEAQ (reference sequence). The CDR3 runs to 15 residues. The CDR3 coding sequence is TGTGCCAGCAGCTTAGACGGGGGCCTAGGCAATGGGCAGTTCTTC. It translates to CASSLDGGLGNGQFF.

The table lists this clonotype with a few counts. J is TRBJ1-1 and V is TRBV5-1, with 8 bases identical to TRBD1. V gave up 1 base and J gave up 5 bases; unmatched junction bases: 22. CDR3 size: 20 residues. Looked up from germline, CDR1 is SGHRS and CDR2 is YFSETQ. The CDR3 nucleotides read TGCGCCAGCAGCTTGAGTCACTCTGACAGGGGTCCGCGACGAGGTACTGAAGCTTTCTTT. Protein: CASSLSHSDRGPRRGTEAFF.

This clonotype has at least ten counts. V gene TRBV7-3 combines with J gene TRBJ2-1; 13 nucleotides agree with TRBD2. The CDR3 has 15 residues. Germline CDR1 reads SGHTA; CDR2 reads FQGTGA. After removal of 6 bases from V and 9 bases from J, the junction contained 8 bases not matched to a gene. CDR3 sequence: CASRATSGGAAEQFF. The CDR3 DNA sequence: TGTGCCAGCAGGGCCACTAGCGGGGGGGCAGCTGAGCAGTTCTTC.

Only a few counts were recorded for this clonotype. The chain joins TRBV19 to TRBJ2-1; a possible D gene is TRBD2 (7 bases). Germline V gene lookup returns CDR1 LNHDA and CDR2 SQIVND (reference sequence). The CDR3 runs 15 residues. The V and J ends lost 11 bases and 3 bases respectively, with 20 bases between them. CDR3 bases: TGTGCCTCCTCAAGGGGGGGGAAAGGCTACAATGAGCAGTTCTTC. It yields the protein CASSRGGKGYNEQFF.

This clonotype has at least ten counts. The chain recombines TRBV2 with TRBJ2-1; 7 bases map to TRBD2. With 4 bases clipped from V and 0 bases from J, the junction kept 9 bases outside the gene matches. Per germline, CDR1 SNHLY and CDR2 FYNNEI. This CDR3 spans 17 amino acids. CDR3 protein: CASSVILAYSSYNEQFF. CDR3 nucleotide sequence: TGTGCCAGCAGTGTGATACTAGCGTACAGCTCCTACAATGAGCAGTTCTTC.

The chain has TRBV19 and TRBJ2-1, with TRBD2 identical over 12 bases. Germline-derived CDR1 and CDR2 are LNHDA and SQIVND (reference sequence). This CDR3 has 16 residues. Germline trimming cut 6 bases from V and 10 bases from J; bases unmatched to any gene: 13. CDR3 sequence reads: CASSQFRLAGAREQFF. In DNA, the CDR3 is TGTGCCAGTAGCCAATTCCGACTAGCGGGAGCGAGGGAGCAGTTCTTC.

This clonotype has a count of ten or more. The chain is built from TRBV7-9 and TRBJ2-3; D may be TRBD2 (7 bases). Per germline, CDR1 SEHNR and CDR2 FQNEAQ (reference sequence). V was trimmed by 6 bases and J by 1 base, leaving 20 bases between them. The CDR3 length is 17 residues. In DNA, the CDR3 is TGTGCCAGCAGAAAAGAAGGTACAGGGAGGGGCACAGATACGCAGTATTTT. Its protein product is CASRKEGTGRGTDTQYF.

This clonotype was observed a handful of times. The CDR3 loop reads CASGLGGNQPQHF. CDR3 sequence (DNA): TGTGCCTCGGGGCTGGGGGGTAATCAGCCCCAGCATTTT. The chain combines TRBV10-3 with TRBJ1-5, with D possibly TRBD1 on 5 matching bases. The germline V gene has CDR1 ENHRY and CDR2 SYGVKD. This CDR3 has 13 residues. Trimming removed 11 bases from V and 4 bases from J, with 15 bases in between.

This clonotype was detected a few times. The junction does not match germline at one end; this may be a read error. V gene TRBV6-5 combines with J gene TRBJ2-1; 7 bases align to TRBD2. From germline, CDR1 is MNHEY and CDR2 SVGAGI. The CDR3 spans 11 residues. The DNA of the CDR3 is TGTGCCAGCAGTTACGGGGGGGGAGAGATCTTC. This gives the protein CASSYGGGEIF.

The gene calls are TRBV27 and TRBJ2-7; D call uncertain. Trimming took off 3 bases at V and 6 bases at J, with 15 bases between the two ends. The CDR3 is made up of 14 amino acids. Germline CDR1 reads MNHEY; CDR2 reads SMNVEV (reference sequence). The DNA for the CDR3 is TGTGCCAGCAGTTTCGGACCTTTAGGTTCCGAGCAGTACTTC. Protein sequence: CASSFGPLGSEQYF.

The rearrangement links TRBV2 to TRBJ2-2, with D maybe TRBD2 (5 bases). The CDR3 runs 17 residues. Trimming shortened V by 3 bases and J by 0 bases, and 14 bases separated the two germline ends. The germline V gene encodes CDR1 SNHLY and CDR2 FYNNEI. The CDR3 spells CASSEGGSSTNTGELFF. The CDR3 DNA is TGTGCCAGCAGTGAGGGCGGGTCCTCGACGAACACCGGGGAGCTGTTTTTT.

This clonotype was seen ten or more times. The rearrangement links TRBV6-5 to TRBJ2-1; D uncertain. The CDR3 is made up of 14 amino acids. Trimming pared 2 bases from V and 1 base from J, leaving 6 bases between. Germline CDR1 is MNHEY and CDR2 is SVGAGI. CDR3 coding DNA: TGTGCCAGCAGTTACGCGCAGTCCTACAATGAGCAGTTCTTC. Residues: CASSYAQSYNEQFF.

The table lists this clonotype with many counts. The chain combines TRBV11-2 with TRBJ2-1; 12 positions match TRBD2. Per germline, CDR1 SGHAT and CDR2 FQNNGV. There are 16 residues in the CDR3. V shed 6 bases and J 2 bases; nucleotides not matched to a gene: 5. CDR3 in DNA: TGTGCCAGCAGTCATGGACTAGCGGGACCCTACAATGAGCAGTTCTTC. Amino acid sequence: CASSHGLAGPYNEQFF.

This clonotype was counted many times. CDR3 residues: CASSPVRSNTEAFF. The CDR3 DNA follows: TGTGCCAGCAGCCCTGTTAGGTCGAACACTGAAGCTTTCTTT. The chain carries TRBV7-9 and TRBJ1-1, with no clear D. V shed 5 bases and J shed 1 base, with 11 bases lying between them. The CDR3 sequence is 14 residues long. Germline lookup yields CDR1 SEHNR and CDR2 FQNEAQ (reference sequence).

This clonotype has a handful of counts. The CDR3 loop is CASSLWPAGVPYSSTDTQYF. The CDR3 nucleotides are TGTGCCAGCAGTTTATGGCCAGCGGGAGTGCCCTACTCTAGCACAGATACGCAGTATTTT. The rearrangement joins TRBV27 to TRBJ2-3; 8 bases align to TRBD2. The J segment lost 0 bases and the V segment lost 1 base, leaving 15 bases of the junction unmatched. Germline V gene lookup returns CDR1 MNHEY and CDR2 SMNVEV (reference sequence). The CDR3 contains 20 residues.

V usage is TRBV19 and J usage is TRBJ1-3; no firm D call. The CDR3 spans 15 residues. V was pared by 3 bases and J by 0 bases, with 9 bases between. The germline CDR1 and CDR2 sequences are LNHDA and SQIVND (reference sequence). Here the CDR3 DNA reads TGTGCCAGTAGTATCATGGATTACTCTGGAAACACCATATATTTT. Residues: CASSIMDYSGNTIYF.

This clonotype was seen more than once but under ten times. The V call is TRBV7-6, the J call TRBJ2-1; D remains ambiguous. Per germline, CDR1 SGHVS and CDR2 FNYEAQ. Trimming left V 1 base short and J 6 bases short, with 10 bases between. CDR3 length equals 14 residues. Here the CDR3 reads CASSLGPPPNEQFF. As DNA, the CDR3 is TGTGCCAGCAGCTTAGGGCCCCCGCCCAATGAGCAGTTCTTC.

This rearrangement joins TRBV5-1 to TRBJ1-1; the D gene is possibly TRBD1 (6 bases). This CDR3 has 14 residues. V gave up 2 bases and J gave up 1 base, with 9 bases separating them. CDR1 and CDR2 (germline): SGHRS, YFSETQ. DNA for the CDR3: TGCGCCAGCAGCTTAAGGACAGCGAACACTGAAGCTTTCTTT. Translated, it gives CASSLRTANTEAFF.

The rearrangement uses TRBV2 and TRBJ2-1; possible D gene TRBD2, 7 bases. Trimming took 11 bases from V and 7 from J, leaving 15 bases between them. Germline CDR1 reads SNHLY; CDR2 reads FYNNEI. This CDR3 has 12 amino acids. Here the CDR3 reads CARAGAGNEQFF. DNA of the CDR3: TGTGCCCGCGCGGGGGCGGGAAATGAGCAGTTCTTC.

This clonotype has ten or more counts. This rearrangement joins TRBV6-5 to TRBJ2-1; TRBD1 is a possible D gene (5 bases). Trimming shortened V by 5 bases and J by 9 bases, and 23 bases separated the two germline ends. The CDR3 covers 16 residues. Germline V gene sequence: CDR1 MNHEY, CDR2 SVGAGI. CDR3 sequence: CASSLALGERVREQFF. Here the CDR3 DNA reads TGTGCCAGCAGTCTTGCCCTAGGGGAACGGGTGCGTGAGCAGTTCTTC.

This clonotype has ten or more counts. V gene TRBV7-9 combines with J gene TRBJ2-2; 8 positions match TRBD1. Losses at the gene ends were 7 bases for V and 2 bases for J; bases not matched to a gene: 9. The CDR3 runs to 16 residues. Germline assignment: CDR1 SEHNR and CDR2 FQNEAQ (reference sequence). CDR3 DNA sequence: TGTGCCAGCACGTCCCGGGACAGGTTCAACACCGGGGAGCTGTTTTTT. It encodes CASTSRDRFNTGELFF.

This clonotype was counted many times. The chain links TRBV19 to TRBJ2-1, with D possibly being TRBD1 (5 bases). Deletions cut 1 base from V and 7 bases from J, with 8 bases between. The CDR3 length is 13 residues. Germline assignment: CDR1 LNHDA and CDR2 SQIVND (reference sequence). The chain's CDR3 is CASSIGPGNEQFF. The DNA for the CDR3 is TGTGCCAGTAGTATAGGTCCAGGGAATGAGCAGTTCTTC.

This clonotype was picked up a small number of times. The chain carries TRBV11-2 and TRBJ1-5; D possibly corresponds to TRBD1 (6 bases). The CDR3 totals 16 residues. Looked up from germline, CDR1 is SGHAT and CDR2 is FQNNGV. V shed 6 bases and J shed 1 base, with 16 bases lying between them. The CDR3 DNA reads TGTGCCAGCAGTTGGGGGGCGGTAGGAAGCAATCAGCCCCAGCATTTT. It encodes CASSWGAVGSNQPQHF.

The chain recombines TRBV27 with TRBJ1-1; D is unclear. Trimming took 0 bases from V and 0 from J, leaving 5 bases between them. Germline CDR1 reads MNHEY; CDR2 reads SMNVEV (reference sequence). The CDR3 runs 14 residues. The CDR3 spells CASSLSTMNTEAFF. CDR3 nucleotides: TGTGCCAGCAGTTTATCCACCATGAACACTGAAGCTTTCTTT.

This clonotype was seen a handful of times. The chain's CDR3 is CASSEVGTPQETQYF. CDR3 bases: TGTGCCAGCAGTGAAGTGGGCACCCCCCAAGAGACCCAGTACTTC. This chain uses TRBV2 with TRBJ2-5; D remains ambiguous. CDR1 is SNHLY, CDR2 FYNNEI, per germline. The CDR3 runs to 15 residues. Trimming cost V 1 base and J 1 base, with 10 bases left between them.

This clonotype has at least ten counts. The chain carries TRBV2 and TRBJ2-7, with 9 bases that match TRBD2. The CDR3 spans 16 residues. J gave up 2 bases and V 11 bases, and 16 bases lay outside the gene matches. Germline V gene lookup returns CDR1 SNHLY and CDR2 FYNNEI. CDR3 nucleotide sequence: TGTGCCCAGCGGGAGGACTACCGAGTTTTCCCCTACGAGCAGTACTTC. This encodes CAQREDYRVFPYEQYF. The variable domain in full, completed from reference TRBV2 and TRBJ2-7, reads EPEVTQTPSHQVTQMGQEVILRCVPISNHLYFYWYRQILGQKVEFLVSFYNNEISEKSEIFDDQFSVERPDGSNFTLKIRSTKLEDSAMYFCAQREDYRVFPYEQYFGPGTRLTVT.

The sample holds many counts of this clonotype. The chain uses TRBV7-8 and TRBJ2-3; 9 positions agree with TRBD2. Germline V gene sequence: CDR1 SGHVS, CDR2 FQNEAQ. After removal of 1 base from V and 6 bases from J, the junction contained 5 bases not matched to a gene. This CDR3 has 15 residues. This CDR3 is CASSLGGLAWDTQYF. For the CDR3, the DNA is TGTGCCAGCAGCTTAGGAGGACTAGCGTGGGATACGCAGTATTTT.